This TCR beta chain comes out of a study of cytomegalovirus exposure and HLA in healthy donors. Primers for the PCR totalled 60 Vbeta and 13 Jbeta. Using immunoSEQ multiplex PCR, the repertoire was profiled, and TCRdb retains in-frame clones only, with some absent. In all, the sample yields some 150,000 clones. Germline V lookup: CDR1 MGHDK, CDR2 SYGVNS. This CDR3 spans 18 amino acids. J lost 4 bases, V lost 1 base, and 11 bases had no gene match. This rearrangement joins TRBV25-1 to TRBJ2-7; 12 bases match TRBD2. The sequence derives from a woman aged 18-35 years in good health and CMV-seropositive. Sequenced material: PBMCs. The CDR3 nucleotides are TGTGCCAGCAGTGAATTCAGATCCGGACTAGCGGGATTATACGAGCAGTACTTC. Protein sequence: CASSEFRSGLAGLYEQYF.